This T cell receptor beta chain was sequenced during a study of T-cell reconstitution after alpha-beta-depleted transplantation in children. General study findings and limits: Newly generated T cells supplied most T-cell counts and diversity one year post-transplant. Reported findings indicate that, about two months after transplant, alpha-beta T cells came from several hundred expanded clones, which were derived from non-depleted graft cells. At day 60, the high TCRbeta diversity found in some patients originated from recipient T cells and thymic progenitors that had survived.

Unique molecular identifiers featured in how the TCRbeta library was prepared. One entry per CDR3 protein, called by TCRdb with MiXCR from the PCR reads. The table records around 180,000 distinct CDR3 sequences, 8.5% to 14% of them present only once. A remark on this clonotype: Its specificity is not known.

The CDR3 length is 14 residues. Germline V gives CDR1 SQVTM, CDR2 ANQGSEA. Trimming cost V 0 bases and J 7 bases; bases outside gene matches: 6. V usage is TRBV29-1 and J usage is TRBJ2-1; 7 nucleotides agree with TRBD1. The receptor was derived from a boy aged 2-9 years with acute myeloid leukemia, due to receive a stem cell transplant. This specimen was PBMCs, taken before TCRalphabeta/CD19-depleted stem cell transplant. CDR3 in amino acids: CSVEDRGMRNEQFF. The CDR3 region has the DNA TGCAGCGTTGAAGACAGGGGGATGAGGAATGAGCAGTTCTTC.